These 21 T cell receptor beta chains were all obtained from the same sample, sequenced in a study of shared clonotypes between healthy human individuals (dated by TCRdb to 2019 to 2021). Preparation of the library involved the immunoSEQ multiplex PCR assay. The table was pulled from immuneACCESS by TCRdb, which kept in-frame rearrangements only. Such tables lose some clones; where checked, under half of the loss comes from unresolved V genes, and the rest has no known cause. The sample table holds about 1,800,000 clones, of which about 94% were seen once. Around 1.2% of the sample is in the top ten clones. For the CD8 naive samples, CD45RO-negative cells were positively selected for CCR7, yielding a CD45RA+CCR7+ population from which TemRA cells were excluded. The sequenced material came from naive CD8+ T cells sorted from blood. What the cell subset or site label conveys for this sample: CD45RA+CCR7+. These receptors came from a man aged 18 to 29 in good health.

The DNA for the CDR3 is TGTGCCAGCAGCGTAATGGACGGAGGGGTTAGCACAGATACGCAGTATTTT. Its translation is CASSVMDGGVSTDTQYF. The chain joins TRBV9 to TRBJ2-3, with D possibly TRBD2 on 6 matching bases. Germline assignment: CDR1 SGDLS and CDR2 YYNGEE. The V and J ends lost 1 base and 0 bases respectively, with 15 bases between them. CDR3 length equals 17 residues. Combining the CDR3 with reference TRBV9 and TRBJ2-3 gives the whole variable domain DSGVTQTPKHLITATGQRVTLRCSPRSGDLSVYWYQQSLDQGLQFLIQYYNGEERAKGNILERFSAQQFPDLHSELNLSSLELGDSALYFCASSVMDGGVSTDTQYFGPGTRLTVL.

CDR3 loop: CASSLSAGEVDQPQHF. In DNA form, the CDR3 reads TGTGCCAGCAGTTTATCAGCGGGGGAAGTGGATCAGCCCCAGCATTTT. This rearrangement joins TRBV27 to TRBJ1-5; tentatively, D is TRBD1 (5 bases). Trimming left V 0 bases short and J 5 bases short, with 14 bases between. CDR3 size: 16 residues. Germline CDR1 MNHEY, CDR2 SMNVEV (reference sequence).

The chain couples TRBV9 to TRBJ2-3; D is perhaps TRBD1 or TRBD2 (5 bases each). This CDR3 has 16 residues. Per the germline V gene, CDR1 is SGDLS and CDR2 is YYNGEE. V was clipped by 3 bases and J by 5 bases, with 19 bases between them. The CDR3 sequence: CASSEEGGGYGDTQYF. The CDR3 DNA follows: TGTGCCAGCAGCGAGGAAGGTGGGGGATATGGAGATACGCAGTATTTT.

J is TRBJ1-5 and V is TRBV7-9; unclear D gene. The CDR3 is made up of 15 amino acids. V lost 5 bases, J lost 0 bases, and 11 bases lay in between. The germline V gene has CDR1 SEHNR and CDR2 FQNEAQ (reference sequence). The CDR3 DNA reads TGTGCCAGCAGCGGCGACGGTTATAGCAATCAGCCCCAGCATTTT. Amino acid sequence: CASSGDGYSNQPQHF.

This rearrangement joins TRBV7-9 to TRBJ2-5; D remains ambiguous. V was cut by 5 bases and J by 5 bases, with 15 bases left in between. This CDR3 is built from 14 residues. The germline CDR1 and CDR2 sequences are SEHNR and FQNEAQ (reference sequence). CDR3 region: CASSGWVGIETQYF. CDR3 in DNA: TGTGCCAGCAGCGGATGGGTAGGGATTGAGACCCAGTACTTC. Complete variable domain (other parts from reference TRBV7-9 and TRBJ2-5): DTGVSQNPRHKITKRGQNVTFRCDPISEHNRLYWYRQTLGQGPEFLTYFQNEAQLEKSRLLSDRFSAERPKGSFSTLEIQRTEQGDSAMYLCASSGWVGIETQYFGPGTRLLVL.

V gene TRBV27 combines with J gene TRBJ2-3, with 7 bases lining up with TRBD2. The V segment lost 7 bases and the J segment 3 bases; nucleotides outside the gene matches: 4. CDR1 and CDR2 from the germline V gene are MNHEY and SMNVEV (reference sequence). The CDR3 has 13 residues. Here the CDR3 DNA reads TGTGCCAGCACTCCTAGCGGTACAGATACGCAGTATTTT. Amino acid sequence: CASTPSGTDTQYF.

The CDR3 sequence is CASRGVGVDQETQYF. CDR3 DNA: TGTGCCAGCAGGGGGGTGGGAGTGGACCAAGAGACCCAGTACTTC. The V and J genes are TRBV27 and TRBJ2-5, with D perhaps given as TRBD1 or TRBD2 (5 bases each). Deletions cut 6 bases from V and 0 bases from J, with 14 bases between. CDR1 and CDR2 (germline): MNHEY, SMNVEV (reference sequence). This CDR3 comprises 15 residues.

The rearrangement joins TRBV7-2 to TRBJ2-3; D remains ambiguous. CDR3 length: 16 residues. Per the germline V gene, CDR1 is SGHTA and CDR2 is FQGNSA. Deletions cut 4 bases from V and 6 bases from J, with 20 bases between. The CDR3 coding sequence is TGTGCCAGCAGCTCAGACGTTTTCCCATATCAGGATACGCAGTATTTT. Translating gives CASSSDVFPYQDTQYF. Full variable domain (remainder filled in from reference TRBV7-2 and TRBJ2-3): GAGVSQSPSNKVTEKGKDVELRCDPISGHTALYWYRQSLGQGLEFLIYFQGNSAPDKSGLPSDRFSAERTGGSVSTLTIQRTQQEDSAVYLCASSSDVFPYQDTQYFGPGTRLTVL.

The chain is built from TRBV6-5 and TRBJ2-1, with TRBD1 matching over 9 bases. Germline V gene data show CDR1 as MNHEY and CDR2 as SVGAGI. This CDR3 has 13 residues. V shed 8 bases, J shed 1 base, and the junction held 0 bases outside the gene matches. In DNA, the CDR3 is TGTGCCAGCGGACAGGGGTCCTACAATGAGCAGTTCTTC. Its translation is CASGQGSYNEQFF.

This clone occurred once. Other DNA sequences in the same sample also yield this CDR3. V and J are TRBV6-5 and TRBJ2-7, with TRBD2 matching 9 bases. From germline, CDR1 is MNHEY and CDR2 SVGAGI. Trimming at V came to 0 bases and at J to 4 bases, leaving 1 base not matched to a gene. The CDR3 has 14 amino acids. In nucleotides, the CDR3 is TGTGCCAGCAGTTACTCTAGCGGGAGTTACGAGCAGTACTTC. It translates to CASSYSSGSYEQYF.

V usage is TRBV7-8 and J usage is TRBJ2-7, with 9 bases matching TRBD1. Germline trimming cut 5 bases from V and 1 base from J; bases unmatched to any gene: 9. The V gene's germline CDR1 is SGHVS and CDR2 FQNEAQ. This CDR3 region has 16 residues. CDR3 DNA sequence: TGTGCCAGCAGCCCGGTGGGACAGGGTCGGTCCTACGAGCAGTACTTC. Amino acids: CASSPVGQGRSYEQYF.

This clone was seen a few times. The rearrangement uses TRBV28 and TRBJ1-5; 8 bases align to TRBD1. CDR1 and CDR2 from the germline V gene are MDHEN and SYDVKM. The CDR3 spans 13 residues. Germline trimming cut 8 bases from V and 7 bases from J; bases unmatched to any gene: 7. This CDR3 reads CASYDRGRQPQHF. CDR3 DNA sequence: TGTGCCAGCTACGACAGGGGCCGGCAGCCCCAGCATTTT.

This clone came up once. The sample carries other DNA sequences with the same CDR3. The chain couples TRBV19 to TRBJ1-6; no clear D. This CDR3 region has 14 residues. Between the trimmed V and J ends, which lost 3 bases and 4 bases, there was a span of 7 bases. Germline V gene lookup returns CDR1 LNHDA and CDR2 SQIVND (reference sequence). The CDR3 spells CASSIRDYNSPLHF. The CDR3 region has the DNA TGTGCCAGTAGTATTCGAGATTATAATTCACCCCTCCACTTT.

Comments on this clone: Other nucleotide sequences from this sample produce the same CDR3. This chain uses TRBV6-1 with TRBJ1-1; 7 bases are a match to TRBD1. The CDR3 is made up of 14 amino acids. J gave up 1 base and V 2 bases, and 1 base lay outside the gene matches. Germline V gene data show CDR1 as MNHNS and CDR2 as SASEGT. For the CDR3, the DNA is TGTGCCAGCAGTGAAAGGGGGCCGAACACTGAAGCTTTCTTT. Protein: CASSERGPNTEAFF.

Concerning this clone: The junction shows a germline mismatch at one end, possibly a read error. In DNA, the CDR3 is TGTGCTAGCAGCTTACTTACAGGGGATCTAACCGGGGAGCTGTTTTTT. Encoded protein: CASSLLTGDLTGELFF. This sequence joins TRBV7-7 and TRBJ2-2, with 7 positions matching TRBD1. Germline loops: CDR1 SSHAT, CDR2 FNYEAQ (reference sequence). The CDR3 length is 16 residues.

The CDR3 is CASSQDDPPSPGNTIYF. The DNA of the CDR3 is TGCGCCAGCAGCCAAGATGACCCGCCGAGCCCTGGAAACACCATATATTTT. The chain combines TRBV4-3 with TRBJ1-3; D ambiguous. Germline assignment: CDR1 LGHNA and CDR2 YSLEER. V lost 0 bases and J 2 bases, leaving 14 bases between the germline ends. The CDR3 has 17 amino acids.

On this clone: This same CDR3 is encoded by further DNA sequences in the sample. The chain carries TRBV5-1 and TRBJ2-7; D is undetermined. CDR1 is SGHRS and CDR2 is YFSETQ in the germline V gene. The CDR3 has 14 amino acids. V dropped 0 bases and J dropped 0 bases, with 7 bases sitting between them. The CDR3 region has the DNA TGCGCCAGCAGCTTGGCGGGCAGCTCCTACGAGCAGTACTTC. It codes for CASSLAGSSYEQYF.

The V call is TRBV19, the J call TRBJ2-7, with 9 bases lining up with TRBD2. CDR3 size: 18 residues. The germline V gene encodes CDR1 LNHDA and CDR2 SQIVND (reference sequence). V lost 1 base and J lost 1; bases outside the gene matches: 11. In DNA form, the CDR3 reads TGTGCCAGTAGTATAGTAGATTCCGGGACTAGCAGGTCCTACGAGCAGTACTTC. It yields the protein CASSIVDSGTSRSYEQYF.

The chain recombines TRBV5-6 with TRBJ2-3; 7 bases fit TRBD2. The junction had 2 bases not matched to a gene; V was cut back by 0 bases and J by 4 bases. Germline V gene data show CDR1 as SGHDT and CDR2 as YYEEEE. The CDR3 consists of 14 residues. The CDR3 sequence is CASSLGLASDTQYF. Written as DNA, the CDR3 is TGTGCCAGCAGCTTGGGACTAGCCTCAGATACGCAGTATTTT. Filled out from reference TRBV5-6 and TRBJ2-3, the complete variable domain reads DAGVTQSPTHLIKTRGQQVTLRCSPKSGHDTVSWYQQALGQGPQFIFQYYEEEERQRGNFPDRFSGHQFPNYSSELNVNALLLGDSALYLCASSLGLASDTQYFGPGTRLTVL.

The chain combines TRBV7-9 with TRBJ2-6; the D gene is possibly TRBD2 (5 bases). The CDR3 contains 17 residues. Germline CDR1 reads SEHNR; CDR2 reads FQNEAQ (reference sequence). V was shortened by 10 bases and J by 0 bases, with 19 bases between the two germline ends. CDR3 sequence: CATQTGFLHSGANVLTF. The CDR3 nucleotides read TGTGCCACCCAGACGGGATTTTTACACTCTGGGGCCAACGTCCTGACTTTC.

This sequence joins TRBV29-1 and TRBJ1-2; D is ambiguous. The CDR3 is made up of 13 amino acids. The ends were cut back, 3 bases at V and 4 bases at J, with 12 bases in the middle. Germline assignment: CDR1 SQVTM and CDR2 ANQGSEA. In DNA, the CDR3 is TGCAGCGTTGATAGTCCGGGCAGCTATGGCTACACCTTC. Protein product: CSVDSPGSYGYTF.